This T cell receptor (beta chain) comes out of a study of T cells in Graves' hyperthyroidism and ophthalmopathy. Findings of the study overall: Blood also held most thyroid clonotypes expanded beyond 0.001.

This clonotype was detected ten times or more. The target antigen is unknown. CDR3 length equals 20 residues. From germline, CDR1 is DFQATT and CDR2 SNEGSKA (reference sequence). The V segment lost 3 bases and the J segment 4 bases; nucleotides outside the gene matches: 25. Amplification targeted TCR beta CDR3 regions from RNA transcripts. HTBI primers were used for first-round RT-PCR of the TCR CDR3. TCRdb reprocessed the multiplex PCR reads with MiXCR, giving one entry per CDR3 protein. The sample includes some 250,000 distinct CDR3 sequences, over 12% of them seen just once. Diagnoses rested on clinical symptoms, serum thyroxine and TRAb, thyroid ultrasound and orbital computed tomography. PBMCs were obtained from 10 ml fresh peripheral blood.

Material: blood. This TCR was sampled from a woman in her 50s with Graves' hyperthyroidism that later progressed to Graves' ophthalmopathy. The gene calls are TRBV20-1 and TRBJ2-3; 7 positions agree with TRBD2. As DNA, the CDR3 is TGCAGTGCTAGGTCAACCCGCGGACTAGGTTTGACGCGTTTCGCAGATACGCAGTATTTT. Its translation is CSARSTRGLGLTRFADTQYF.